The 5 T cell receptor beta chains presented below share a single source sample, sequenced in a study of control samples from healthy donors and cancer patients. Repertoires were generated with immunoSEQ multiplex PCR, while TCRdb's copy carries only in-frame clones and drops some. The data hold tens of thousands of clones, with around 90% observed a single time. The sequenced material came from PBMCs. All receptors derive from a woman aged 45-59 years with colorectal cancer.

CDR3 nucleotides: TGTGCCAGCAGCCGCGACAGGGGGCGCACATTGAAGTCACCCCTCCACTTT. Translating gives CASSRDRGRTLKSPLHF. The V call is TRBV3-1 (or the pseudogene TRBV3-2), the J call TRBJ1-6; 10 nucleotides match TRBD1. The V and J ends lost 4 bases and 10 bases, in that order; junction bases with no gene match: 13. The germline V gene encodes CDR1 LGHDT and CDR2 YNNKEL (reference sequence). The length of the CDR3 is 17 residues.

The chain uses TRBV19 and TRBJ2-5; the D is unclear. Germline CDR1 and CDR2: LNHDA and SQIVND (reference sequence). There are 13 residues in the CDR3. V was cut by 6 bases and J by 3 bases, with 11 bases left in between. CDR3 coding DNA: TGTGCCAGTAGAGGCGGTGGGAAAGAGACCCAGTACTTC. Its translation: CASRGGGKETQYF.

The V call is TRBV27, the J call TRBJ1-5, with D unclear. This CDR3 region has 14 residues. The V gene's germline CDR1 is MNHEY and CDR2 SMNVEV (reference sequence). V was clipped by 6 bases and J by 0 bases, with 9 bases between them. CDR3 coding DNA: TGTGCCAGCAGCCCTGCAGGTAGCAATCAGCCCCAGCATTTT. The encoded protein is CASSPAGSNQPQHF.

This chain links TRBV6-5 with TRBJ1-5, with D possibly being TRBD1 (5 bases). CDR3 length: 14 residues. CDR1 and CDR2 (germline): MNHEY, SVGAGI. The germline V and J ends were trimmed by 7 bases and 7 bases, with 17 bases remaining between them. The CDR3 spells CASNHRDVRQPQHF. The CDR3 DNA sequence: TGTGCCAGCAATCACCGGGACGTAAGGCAGCCCCAGCATTTT.

This chain joins TRBV19 and TRBJ2-1; D perhaps matches TRBD2 (5 bases). The length of the CDR3 is 18 residues. The ends were cut back, 6 bases at V and 0 bases at J, with 21 bases in the middle. Per the germline V gene, CDR1 is LNHDA and CDR2 is SQIVND (reference sequence). The DNA for the CDR3 is TGTGCCAGTAGCAAGAGATTGCGGGTACTCAACTCCTACAATGAGCAGTTCTTC. Protein: CASSKRLRVLNSYNEQFF.